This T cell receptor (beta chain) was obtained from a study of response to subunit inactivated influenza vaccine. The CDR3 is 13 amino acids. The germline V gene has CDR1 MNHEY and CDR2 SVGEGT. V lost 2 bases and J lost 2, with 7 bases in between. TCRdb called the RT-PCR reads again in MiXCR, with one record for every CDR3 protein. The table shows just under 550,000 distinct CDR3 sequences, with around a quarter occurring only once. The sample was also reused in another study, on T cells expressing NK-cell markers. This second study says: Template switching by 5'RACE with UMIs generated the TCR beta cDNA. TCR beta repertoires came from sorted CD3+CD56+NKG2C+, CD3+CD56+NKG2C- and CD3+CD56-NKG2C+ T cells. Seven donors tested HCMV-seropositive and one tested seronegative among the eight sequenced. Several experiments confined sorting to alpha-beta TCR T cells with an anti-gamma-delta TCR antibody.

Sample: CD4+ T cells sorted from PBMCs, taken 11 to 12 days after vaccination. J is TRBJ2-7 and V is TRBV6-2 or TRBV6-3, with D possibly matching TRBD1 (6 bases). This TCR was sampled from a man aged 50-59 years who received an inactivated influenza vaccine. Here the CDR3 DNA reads TGTGCCAGCAGTTACCGGGACACCTACGAGCAGTACTTC. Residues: CASSYRDTYEQYF.